The T cell receptor (beta chain) under discussion was sequenced for a study of blood T cell repertoires in COVID-19. On the study more broadly: Whether acute or convalescent, the COVID-19 samples came from the United States, Italy and Spain. From T cells, B-cell-depleted T cells, or PBMCs came the material, which was cDNA or gDNA.

In the source study's methods: Estimation of nucleated cell counts relied on the amplification of reference gene primers. Sequencing used immunoSEQ multiplex PCR; TCRdb keeps in-frame clones, though not all of them. The D gene and trimming were derived from the DNA, and the V and J assignments and clone size from that table. The sample includes 200,000 to 300,000 clones, 70% to 90% of them seen just once. Trimming stripped 5 bases from V and 0 bases from J, with 10 bases between. The CDR3 totals 15 residues. From germline, CDR1 is MNHEY and CDR2 SVGAGI. Sequenced input: peripheral blood. This sequence was found in a man of 80 years or more with acute or convalescent COVID-19. The chain employs TRBV6-5 and TRBJ2-2; possible D gene TRBD1, 6 bases. CDR3 sequence reads: CASSPGTPNTGELFF. The CDR3, as DNA: TGTGCCAGCAGTCCCGGGACACCGAACACCGGGGAGCTGTTTTTT.